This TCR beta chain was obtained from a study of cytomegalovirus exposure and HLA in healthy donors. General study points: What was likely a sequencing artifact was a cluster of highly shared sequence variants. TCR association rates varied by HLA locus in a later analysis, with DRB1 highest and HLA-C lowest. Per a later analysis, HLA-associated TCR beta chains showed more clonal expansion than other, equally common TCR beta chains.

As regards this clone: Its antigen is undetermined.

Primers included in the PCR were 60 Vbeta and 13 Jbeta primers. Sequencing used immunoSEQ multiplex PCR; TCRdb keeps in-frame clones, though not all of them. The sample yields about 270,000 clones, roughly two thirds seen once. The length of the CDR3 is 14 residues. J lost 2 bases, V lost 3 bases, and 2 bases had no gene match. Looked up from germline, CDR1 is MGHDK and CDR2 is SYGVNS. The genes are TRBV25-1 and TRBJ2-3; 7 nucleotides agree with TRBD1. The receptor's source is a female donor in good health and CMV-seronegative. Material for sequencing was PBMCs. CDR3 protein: CASSDDRVTDTQYF. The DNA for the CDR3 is TGTGCCAGCAGTGACGACAGGGTCACAGATACGCAGTATTTT.